One sample yielded the 13 T cell receptor beta chains listed below, sequenced in a study of human T cells and chemical hapten exposure. As for time point: patch test 1, 2 weeks after DPC sensitization. Stated treatment: therapeutic diphenylcyclopropenone sensitization with weekly scalp DPC. TCRdb independently ran MiXCR on the RACE reads; one entry per CDR3 protein. Of tens of thousands of distinct CDR3 sequences in the sample, 9% to 12% were seen once. The sequencing here drew on whole blood, taken in connection with sensitization to the hapten diphenylcyclopropenone (DPC). The receptors stem from a woman aged 50 to 60 with alopecia areata. Some clones in this sample may be carry-over from other donors' samples.

The chain carries TRBV10-2 and TRBJ2-5; 11 nucleotides agree with TRBD2. The CDR3 loop spans 16 amino acids. J gave up 6 bases and V 0 bases, and 6 bases lay outside the gene matches. The germline V gene encodes CDR1 WSHSY and CDR2 SAAADI. For the CDR3, the DNA is TGCGCCAGCAGTGAGTCCCTAGCGGGAGGAGAAAAGACCCAGTACTTC. This translates into CASSESLAGGEKTQYF.

This clonotype appeared many times. J is TRBJ2-1 and V is TRBV6-1; no reliable D call. Trimming took 3 bases from V and 6 from J, leaving 6 bases between them. CDR3 size: 12 residues. The V gene's germline CDR1 is MNHNS and CDR2 SASEGT. DNA for the CDR3: TGTGCCAGCAGTGACTACTTCAATGAGCAGTTCTTC. It translates to CASSDYFNEQFF.

This clonotype has just a few counts. The V and J genes are TRBV29-1 and TRBJ1-2; D gene uncertain. Trimming took 7 bases from V and 3 from J, leaving 15 bases between them. Germline V gene data show CDR1 as SQVTM and CDR2 as ANQGSEA. The CDR3 is 13 amino acids. The CDR3 DNA reads TGCAGCGCTACCCAGACCGCTCACTATGGCTACACCTTC. Protein product: CSATQTAHYGYTF.

In this sample, this clonotype turned up a few times. The CDR3: CSVMGGPLAGGPYEQYF. CDR3 in DNA: TGCAGCGTAATGGGGGGCCCACTAGCGGGAGGGCCCTACGAGCAGTACTTC. The J gene is TRBJ2-7, the V gene TRBV29-1; 13 bases align to TRBD2. Germline CDR1 is SQVTM and CDR2 is ANQGSEA. This CDR3 is 17 amino acids long. V shed 6 bases, J shed 2 bases, and the junction held 13 bases outside the gene matches.

This clonotype was observed a few times. The rearrangement links TRBV7-2 to TRBJ2-7, with unresolved D. The CDR3 runs to 12 residues. V was trimmed by 5 bases and J by 3 bases, leaving 8 bases between them. In germline, CDR1 is SGHTA, CDR2 FQGNSA. The CDR3 DNA follows: TGTGCCAGCAGCCCCCCCGACTACGAGCAGTACTTC. As protein: CASSPPDYEQYF.

Notes on this clonotype: Since a much larger clone is just one base distant, this may be a read error. This chain connects TRBV12-3 or TRBV12-4 to TRBJ2-3; D not resolved. The CDR3 is made up of 10 amino acids. The V and J ends lost 7 bases and 2 bases respectively, with 1 base between them. Written as DNA, the CDR3 is TGTGCCAGCAACACAGATACGCAGTATTTT. Translated: CASNTDTQYF.

The gene calls are TRBV6-2 or TRBV6-3 and TRBJ2-1; TRBD2 matches at 12 bases. V shed 5 bases and J 7 bases; nucleotides not matched to a gene: 6. From germline, CDR1 is MNHEY and CDR2 SVGEGT. The CDR3 spans 15 residues. CDR3 amino acids: CASSTTSGRRNEQFF. The CDR3 region has the DNA TGTGCCAGCAGTACTACTAGCGGGAGGAGGAATGAGCAGTTCTTC.

This clonotype was recorded many times. The chain joins TRBV7-2 to TRBJ2-2; D perhaps matches TRBD2 (6 bases). The CDR3 consists of 15 residues. The V end lost 1 base, the J end lost 5 bases, and 11 bases lay between the germline ends. Per germline, CDR1 SGHTA and CDR2 FQGNSA. Here the CDR3 DNA reads TGTGCCAGCAGCTTAGGGAGGGGAGTGACCGGGGAGCTGTTTTTT. Translated, it gives CASSLGRGVTGELFF.

This chain links TRBV7-8 with TRBJ2-5; 9 bases align to TRBD1. The germline V gene has CDR1 SGHVS and CDR2 FQNEAQ. Losses at the gene ends were 4 bases for V and 5 bases for J; bases not matched to a gene: 8. The CDR3 consists of 15 residues. This CDR3 is CASSSQGAKGETQYF. CDR3 DNA: TGTGCCAGCAGCTCACAGGGGGCCAAGGGGGAGACCCAGTACTTC.

This clonotype was picked up many times. This chain links TRBV7-6 with TRBJ2-3; no clear D. Trimming removed 0 bases at V and 3 bases at J, with 13 bases between. The CDR3 spans 16 residues. The germline V gene has CDR1 SGHVS and CDR2 FNYEAQ. DNA for the CDR3: TGTGCCAGCAGCTTAGCCGTACCGGATGGAACAGATACGCAGTATTTT. Translating gives CASSLAVPDGTDTQYF.

In its sample, this clonotype was seen a few times. The CDR3 region is CASSPARETQYF. The CDR3 nucleotides are TGTGCCAGCTCACCAGCGAGAGAGACCCAGTACTTC. This sequence joins TRBV18 and TRBJ2-5; no clear D gene. The CDR3 sequence is 12 residues long. V was clipped by 2 bases and J by 4 bases, with 5 bases between them. The germline V gene has CDR1 KGHSH and CDR2 LQKENI.

The table lists this clonotype with a few counts. CDR3 amino acids: CASSPKQGSYNEQFF. The CDR3 DNA sequence: TGTGCCAGCTCACCAAAGCAGGGCTCCTACAATGAGCAGTTCTTC. J is TRBJ2-1 and V is TRBV18; TRBD1 might be the D (5 bases). V was clipped by 2 bases and J by 0 bases, with 8 bases between them. The CDR3 length is 15 residues. Germline V gives CDR1 KGHSH, CDR2 LQKENI. Supplemented by reference TRBV18 and TRBJ2-1, the full variable domain reads NAGVMQNPRHLVRRRGQEARLRCSPMKGHSHVYWYRQLPEEGLKFMVYLQKENIIDESGMPKERFSAEFPKEGPSILRIQQVVRGDSAAYFCASSPKQGSYNEQFFGPGTRLTVL.

This clonotype was seen a few times. This sequence joins TRBV28 and TRBJ2-7; tentatively, D is TRBD2 (6 bases). The CDR3 sequence is 14 residues long. The V end was cut by 6 bases, the J end by 0 bases, with 12 bases between. Germline CDR1 is MDHEN and CDR2 is SYDVKM. In DNA form, the CDR3 reads TGTGCCAGCAGCTTTAGCGGACCCTCCTACGAGCAGTACTTC. As protein: CASSFSGPSYEQYF.